This record covers a single T cell receptor beta chain. Participant reports of clinical history set cohort assignment. This entry belongs to a study of blood T cell repertoires in COVID-19. Study information: Samples taken during acute and convalescent COVID-19 were collected in the United States, Italy and Spain. PBMCs, B-cell-depleted T cells, or T cells were the source of the cDNA or gDNA that made up the material.

Source study methods: Quantification of nucleated cells was approximated via reference gene primer amplification. Sequencing was performed with immunoSEQ multiplex PCR; in TCRdb, only in-frame clones are kept and a portion is missing. D and trimming were read from the DNA, whereas the V and J calls and clone size are those reported in that table. The data contain under 200,000 clones, 70% to 85% of them singletons. Trimming removed 3 bases from V and 4 bases from J; junction bases left unmatched: 5. Germline V gene data show CDR1 as SGDLS and CDR2 as YYNGEE. The CDR3 sequence is 15 residues long. The specimen was PBMCs or T cells enriched from blood (not recorded which). This sequence originates from a woman between 55 and 75 years old with acute COVID-19. The gene calls are TRBV9 and TRBJ1-1; 11 bases line up with TRBD1. The CDR3 nucleotides are TGTGCCAGCAGCGCTTGGACAGGGGGCCTCACTGAAGCTTTCTTT. Its protein product is CASSAWTGGLTEAFF.